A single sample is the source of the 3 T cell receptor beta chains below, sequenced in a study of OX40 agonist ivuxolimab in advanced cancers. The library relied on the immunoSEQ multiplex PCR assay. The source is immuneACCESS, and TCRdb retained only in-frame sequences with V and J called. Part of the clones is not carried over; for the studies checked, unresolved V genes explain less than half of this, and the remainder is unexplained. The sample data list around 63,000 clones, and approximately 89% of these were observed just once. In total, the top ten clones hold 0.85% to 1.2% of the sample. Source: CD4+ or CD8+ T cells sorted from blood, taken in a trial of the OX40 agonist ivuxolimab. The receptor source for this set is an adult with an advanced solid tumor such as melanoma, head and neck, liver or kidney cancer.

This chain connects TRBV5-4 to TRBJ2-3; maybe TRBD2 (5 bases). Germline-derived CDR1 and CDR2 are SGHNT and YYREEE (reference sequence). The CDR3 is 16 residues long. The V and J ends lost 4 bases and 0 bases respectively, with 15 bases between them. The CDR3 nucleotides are TGTGCCAGCAGCCTACCCACGGGGTTCAGCACAGATACGCAGTATTTT. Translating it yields CASSLPTGFSTDTQYF. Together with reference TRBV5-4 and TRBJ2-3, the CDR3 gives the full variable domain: ETGVTQSPTHLIKTRGQQVTLRCSSQSGHNTVSWYQQALGQGPQFIFQYYREEENGRGNFPPRFSGLQFPNYSSELNVNALELDDSALYLCASSLPTGFSTDTQYFGPGTRLTVL.

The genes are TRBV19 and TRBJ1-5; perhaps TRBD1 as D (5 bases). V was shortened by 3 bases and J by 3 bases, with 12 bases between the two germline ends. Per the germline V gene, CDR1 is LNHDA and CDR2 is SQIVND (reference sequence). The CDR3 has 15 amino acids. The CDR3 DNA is TGTGCCAGTAGTATTATTTCAGGGCTCAATCAGCCCCAGCATTTT. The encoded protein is CASSIISGLNQPQHF.

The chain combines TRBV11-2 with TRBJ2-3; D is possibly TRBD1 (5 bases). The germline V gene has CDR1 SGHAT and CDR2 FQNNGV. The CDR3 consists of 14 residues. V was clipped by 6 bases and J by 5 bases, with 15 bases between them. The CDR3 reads CASRGARLGDTQYF. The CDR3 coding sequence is TGTGCCAGCAGAGGGGCCCGACTTGGAGATACGCAGTATTTT.